This T cell receptor beta chain was sequenced in a study of T-cell reconstitution after alpha-beta-depleted transplantation in children. Trimming removed 3 bases from V and 2 bases from J; junction bases left unmatched: 12. The CDR3 length is 17 residues. This clonotype has ten or more counts. Antigen unknown. Library preparation (for TCRbeta) was performed with unique molecular identifiers. From the PCR reads, TCRdb called clonotypes with MiXCR, one entry per CDR3 protein. The table includes about 580,000 distinct CDR3 sequences, under 30% detected once. General observations from the study: Several hundred graft clones that had expanded were reportedly the source of alpha-beta T cells about two months after transplant. One year post-transplant, T-cell counts and diversity were largely derived from T cells produced anew.

This clonotype originated in a boy in the first two years of life who had a stem cell transplant for acute myeloid leukemia, so the T cells may come from the graft donor. The sample in question was PBMCs, mostly from graft donor cells, obtained 360 days after TCRalphabeta/CD19-depleted stem cell transplant. This chain connects TRBV12-3 or TRBV12-4 to TRBJ2-5, with TRBD1 identical over 7 bases. Here the CDR3 reads CASSFWAGDSVQETQYF. CDR3 DNA: TGTGCCAGCAGTTTTTGGGCAGGGGACAGCGTGCAAGAGACCCAGTACTTC.